This T cell receptor (beta chain) is from a study of OX40 agonist ivuxolimab in advanced cancers. The repertoire was sequenced with immunoSEQ multiplex PCR; TCRdb's copy has only in-frame clones and lacks some. The sample carries roughly 26,000 clones, approximately 90% recorded once. Germline loops: CDR1 SEHNR, CDR2 FQNEAQ (reference sequence). The CDR3 runs 17 residues. V gave up 5 bases and J gave up 7 bases; unmatched junction bases: 14. The chain is built from TRBV7-9 and TRBJ2-7; 13 bases are shared with TRBD2. This specimen was CD4+ or CD8+ T cells sorted from blood, taken in a trial of the OX40 agonist ivuxolimab. The sequence was obtained from an adult with an advanced solid tumor such as melanoma, head and neck, liver or kidney cancer. In DNA, the CDR3 is TGTGCCAGCAGCCAACTAGCGGGAGGGCCCCTTACAATTGAGCAGTACTTC. Residues: CASSQLAGGPLTIEQYF.